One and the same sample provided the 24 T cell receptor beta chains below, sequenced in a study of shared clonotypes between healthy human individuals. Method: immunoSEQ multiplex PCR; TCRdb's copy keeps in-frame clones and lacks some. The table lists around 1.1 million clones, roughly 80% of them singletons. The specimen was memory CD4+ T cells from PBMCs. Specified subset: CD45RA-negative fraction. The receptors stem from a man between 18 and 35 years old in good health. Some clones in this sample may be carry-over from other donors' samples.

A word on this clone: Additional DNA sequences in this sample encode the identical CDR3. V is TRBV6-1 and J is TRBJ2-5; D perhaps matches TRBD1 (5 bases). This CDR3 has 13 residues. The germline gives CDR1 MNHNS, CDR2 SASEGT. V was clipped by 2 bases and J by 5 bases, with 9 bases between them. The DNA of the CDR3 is TGTGCCAGCAGTGAAACAGGACGGGAGACCCAGTACTTC. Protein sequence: CASSETGRETQYF.

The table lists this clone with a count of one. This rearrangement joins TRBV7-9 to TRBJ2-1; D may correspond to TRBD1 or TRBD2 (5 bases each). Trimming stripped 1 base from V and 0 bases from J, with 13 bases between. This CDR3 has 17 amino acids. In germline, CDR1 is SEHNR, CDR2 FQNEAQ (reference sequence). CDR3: CASSLVSGTSSYNEQFF. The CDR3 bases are TGTGCCAGCAGCTTAGTCTCCGGGACGAGCTCCTACAATGAGCAGTTCTTC.

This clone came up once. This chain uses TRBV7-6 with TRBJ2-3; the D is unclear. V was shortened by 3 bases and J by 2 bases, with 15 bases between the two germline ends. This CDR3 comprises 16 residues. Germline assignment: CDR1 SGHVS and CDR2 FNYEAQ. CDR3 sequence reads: CASSFLAGGYTDTQYF. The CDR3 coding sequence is TGTGCCAGCAGCTTCTTGGCTGGTGGGTACACAGATACGCAGTATTTT.

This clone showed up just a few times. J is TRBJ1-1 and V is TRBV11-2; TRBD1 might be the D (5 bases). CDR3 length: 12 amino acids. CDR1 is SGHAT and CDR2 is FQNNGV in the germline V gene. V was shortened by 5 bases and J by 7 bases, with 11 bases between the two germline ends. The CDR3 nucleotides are TGTGCCAGCAGCCGGGGGACGGATGAAGCTTTCTTT. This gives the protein CASSRGTDEAFF.

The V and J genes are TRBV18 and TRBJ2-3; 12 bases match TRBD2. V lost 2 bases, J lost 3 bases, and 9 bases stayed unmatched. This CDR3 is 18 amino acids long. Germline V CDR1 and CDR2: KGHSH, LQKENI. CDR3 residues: CASSPRLAGVGMTDTQYF. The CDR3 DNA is TGTGCCAGCTCACCAAGACTAGCGGGAGTGGGGATGACAGATACGCAGTATTTT. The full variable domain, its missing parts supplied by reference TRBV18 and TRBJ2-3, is NAGVMQNPRHLVRRRGQEARLRCSPMKGHSHVYWYRQLPEEGLKFMVYLQKENIIDESGMPKERFSAEFPKEGPSILRIQQVVRGDSAAYFCASSPRLAGVGMTDTQYFGPGTRLTVL.

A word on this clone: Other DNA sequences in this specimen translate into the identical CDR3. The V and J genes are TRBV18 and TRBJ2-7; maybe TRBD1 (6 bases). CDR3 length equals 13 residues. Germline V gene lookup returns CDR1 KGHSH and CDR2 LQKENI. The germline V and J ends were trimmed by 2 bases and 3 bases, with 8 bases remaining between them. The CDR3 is CASSPGQFYEQYF. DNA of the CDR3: TGTGCCAGCTCACCAGGACAGTTCTACGAGCAGTACTTC.

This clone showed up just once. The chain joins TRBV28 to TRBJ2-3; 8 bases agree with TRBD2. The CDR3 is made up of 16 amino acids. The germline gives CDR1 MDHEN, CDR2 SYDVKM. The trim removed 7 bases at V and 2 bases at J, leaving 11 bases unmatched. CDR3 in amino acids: CASTTSGTPDTDTQYF. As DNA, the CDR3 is TGTGCCAGCACCACTAGCGGAACCCCAGACACAGATACGCAGTATTTT.

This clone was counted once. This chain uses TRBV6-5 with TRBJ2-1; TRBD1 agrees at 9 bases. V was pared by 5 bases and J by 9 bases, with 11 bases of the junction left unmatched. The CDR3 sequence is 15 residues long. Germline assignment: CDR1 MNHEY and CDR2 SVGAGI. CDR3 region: CASSRPGQGHTEQFF. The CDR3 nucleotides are TGTGCCAGCAGTCGCCCCGGACAGGGGCACACTGAGCAGTTCTTC.

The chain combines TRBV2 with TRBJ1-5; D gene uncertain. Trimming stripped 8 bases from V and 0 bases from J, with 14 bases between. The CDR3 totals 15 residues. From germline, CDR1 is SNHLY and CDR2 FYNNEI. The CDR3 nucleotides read TGTGCCAGCTCCCGAAAAAGAAATAGCAATCAGCCCCAGCATTTT. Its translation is CASSRKRNSNQPQHF. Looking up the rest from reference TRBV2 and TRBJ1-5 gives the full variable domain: EPEVTQTPSHQVTQMGQEVILRCVPISNHLYFYWYRQILGQKVEFLVSFYNNEISEKSEIFDDQFSVERPDGSNFTLKIRSTKLEDSAMYFCASSRKRNSNQPQHFGDGTRLSIL.

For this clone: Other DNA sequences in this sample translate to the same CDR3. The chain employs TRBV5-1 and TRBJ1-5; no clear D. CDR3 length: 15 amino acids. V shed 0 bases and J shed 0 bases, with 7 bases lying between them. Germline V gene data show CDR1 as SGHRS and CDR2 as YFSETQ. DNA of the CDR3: TGCGCCAGCAGCTTGGGTGATTATAGCAATCAGCCCCAGCATTTT. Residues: CASSLGDYSNQPQHF.

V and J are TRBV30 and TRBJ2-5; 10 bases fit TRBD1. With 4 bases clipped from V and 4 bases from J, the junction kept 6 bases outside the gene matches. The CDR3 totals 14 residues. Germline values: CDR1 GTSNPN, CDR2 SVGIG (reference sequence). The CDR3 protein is CAWTQDRGLETQYF. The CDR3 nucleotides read TGTGCCTGGACCCAGGACAGGGGGTTAGAGACCCAGTACTTC.

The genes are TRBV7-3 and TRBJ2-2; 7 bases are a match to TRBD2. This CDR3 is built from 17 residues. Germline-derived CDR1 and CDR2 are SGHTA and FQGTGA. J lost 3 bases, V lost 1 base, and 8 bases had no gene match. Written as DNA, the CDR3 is TGTGCCAGCAGCTTAAATAACGCGGGAGCGGACACCGGGGAGCTGTTTTTT. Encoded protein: CASSLNNAGADTGELFF.

In DNA, the CDR3 is TGTGCCACCAGCAGAGAAAGTCGAAGGGCTGGAAACACCATATATTTT. Its translation is CATSRESRRAGNTIYF. V is TRBV15 and J is TRBJ1-3; D gene unclear. CDR1 and CDR2 from the germline V gene are LNHNV and YYDKDF (reference sequence). V was pared by 0 bases and J by 2 bases, with 11 bases between. CDR3 size: 16 residues.

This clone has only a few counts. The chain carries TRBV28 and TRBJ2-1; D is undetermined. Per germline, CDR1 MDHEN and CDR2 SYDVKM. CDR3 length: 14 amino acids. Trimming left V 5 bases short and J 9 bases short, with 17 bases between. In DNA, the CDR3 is TGTGCCAGCAGTACCCCTCGGATACCGAGTGAGCAGTTCTTC. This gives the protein CASSTPRIPSEQFF.

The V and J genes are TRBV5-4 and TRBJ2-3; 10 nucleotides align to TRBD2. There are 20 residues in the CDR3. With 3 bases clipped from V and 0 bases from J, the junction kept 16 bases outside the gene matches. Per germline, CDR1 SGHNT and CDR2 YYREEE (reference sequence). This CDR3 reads CASSSQQGNPLAGSTDTQYF. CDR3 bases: TGTGCCAGCAGCTCCCAGCAGGGAAACCCACTAGCGGGGAGCACAGATACGCAGTATTTT.

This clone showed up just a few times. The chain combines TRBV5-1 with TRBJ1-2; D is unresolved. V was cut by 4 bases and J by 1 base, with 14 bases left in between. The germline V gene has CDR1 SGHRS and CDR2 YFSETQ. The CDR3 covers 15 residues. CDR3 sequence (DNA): TGCGCCAGCAGCGATCCAGGTCCGGGTAACTATGGCTACACCTTC. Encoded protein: CASSDPGPGNYGYTF.

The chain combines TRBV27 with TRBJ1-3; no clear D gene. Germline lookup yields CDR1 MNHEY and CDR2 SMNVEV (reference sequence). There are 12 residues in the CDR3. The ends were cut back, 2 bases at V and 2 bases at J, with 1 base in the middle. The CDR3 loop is CASSLPGNTIYF. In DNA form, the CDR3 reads TGTGCCAGCAGTTTACCTGGAAACACCATATATTTT.

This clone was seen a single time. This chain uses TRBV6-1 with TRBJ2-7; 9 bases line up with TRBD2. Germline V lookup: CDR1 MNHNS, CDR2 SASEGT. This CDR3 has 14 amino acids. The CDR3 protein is CACGRAANLYEQYF. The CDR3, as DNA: TGTGCTTGCGGGAGGGCGGCCAATTTGTACGAGCAGTACTTC.

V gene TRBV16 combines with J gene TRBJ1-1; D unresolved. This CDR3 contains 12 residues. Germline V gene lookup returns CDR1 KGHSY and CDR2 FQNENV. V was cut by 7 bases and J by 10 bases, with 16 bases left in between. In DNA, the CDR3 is TGTGCCAGCAACCGAGGCCGGGTGTCAGCTTTCTTT. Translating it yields CASNRGRVSAFF.

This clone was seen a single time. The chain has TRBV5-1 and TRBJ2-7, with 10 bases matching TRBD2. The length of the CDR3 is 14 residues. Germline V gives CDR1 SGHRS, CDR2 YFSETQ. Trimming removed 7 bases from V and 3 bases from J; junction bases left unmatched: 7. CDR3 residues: CASFVASGSYEQYF. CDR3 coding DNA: TGCGCCAGCTTCGTGGCTAGCGGGAGCTACGAGCAGTACTTC.

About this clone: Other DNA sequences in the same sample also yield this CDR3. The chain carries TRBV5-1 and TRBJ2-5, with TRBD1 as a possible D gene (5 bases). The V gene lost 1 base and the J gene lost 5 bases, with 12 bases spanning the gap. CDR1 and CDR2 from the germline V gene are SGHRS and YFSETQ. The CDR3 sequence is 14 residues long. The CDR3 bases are TGCGCCAGCAGCTTGACAGGACCTGGGGAGACCCAGTACTTC. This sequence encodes CASSLTGPGETQYF.

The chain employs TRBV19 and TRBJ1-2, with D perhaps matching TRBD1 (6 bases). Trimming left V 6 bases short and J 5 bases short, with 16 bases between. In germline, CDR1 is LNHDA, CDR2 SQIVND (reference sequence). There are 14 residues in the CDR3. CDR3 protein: CASSQRQEVYGYTF. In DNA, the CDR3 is TGTGCCAGTAGCCAGAGACAGGAGGTGTATGGCTACACCTTC.

The CDR3 DNA follows: TGCGCCAGCAGCCCGGGACAGACTAACTACCATGGCTACACCTTC. Protein: CASSPGQTNYHGYTF. This chain connects TRBV5-1 to TRBJ1-2; 7 bases match TRBD1. J lost 6 bases, V lost 4 bases, and 12 bases had no gene match. CDR1 is SGHRS and CDR2 is YFSETQ in the germline V gene. This CDR3 has 15 amino acids.

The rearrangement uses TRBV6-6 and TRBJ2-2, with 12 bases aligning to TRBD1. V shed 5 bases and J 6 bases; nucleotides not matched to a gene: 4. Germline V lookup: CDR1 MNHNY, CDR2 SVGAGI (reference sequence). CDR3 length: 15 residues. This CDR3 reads CASSGGQGAPGELFF. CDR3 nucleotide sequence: TGTGCCAGCAGTGGGGGACAGGGGGCCCCCGGGGAGCTGTTTTTT.